This TCR beta chain appears in the sequencing data of a study of blood T cells in healthy people across ages. Study-level results: Possibly confounding the expanded clonotype changes was the fact that donor CMV status was unknown. Diversity was estimated from one million T cells, and these estimates were considered underestimates.

A sample-barcoded 5' primer and a J-beta primer mix were used in a second PCR of roughly 6 to 12 cycles. TCRdb re-called the 5' RACE reads through MiXCR, storing one row per CDR3 protein. The table has around 1.5 million distinct CDR3 sequences, 42% seen once. This clonotype was recorded a few times. Its antigen remains unidentified. V was trimmed by 4 bases and J by 5 bases, leaving 20 bases between them. The CDR3 contains 16 residues. Germline assignment: CDR1 ENHRY and CDR2 SYGVKD. This chain links TRBV10-3 with TRBJ2-5; D is possibly TRBD1 or TRBD2 (5 bases each). The sample taken for sequencing was blood. The TCR sequence derives from a woman aged 18-30 years in good health. CDR3 sequence: CAISGTVEGLGETQYF. The CDR3 coding sequence is TGTGCCATCAGTGGGACCGTAGAGGGGCTCGGGGAGACCCAGTACTTC.